One and the same sample provided the 7 T cell receptor beta chains below, sequenced in a study of blood T cell repertoires in COVID-19. TCRdb keeps only in-frame clones here, not all; method: immunoSEQ multiplex PCR. The table lists 85,000 to 100,000 clones, about 85% of them singletons. Specimen: peripheral blood. The receptors here all came from a man in his fifties or sixties with acute or convalescent COVID-19.

The chain couples TRBV30 to TRBJ2-2; no definite D call. Per germline, CDR1 GTSNPN and CDR2 SVGIG (reference sequence). The CDR3 covers 14 residues. Trimming stripped 3 bases from V and 6 bases from J, with 14 bases between. The CDR3 DNA follows: TGTGCCTGGAGAATAAACCGAGGATCCGGGGAGCTGTTTTTT. Translation gives CAWRINRGSGELFF.

This chain links TRBV3-1 (or the pseudogene TRBV3-2) with TRBJ2-1; D unclear. Trimming took 6 bases from V and 4 from J, leaving 4 bases between them. The CDR3 covers 11 residues. Looked up from germline, CDR1 is LGHDT and CDR2 is YNNKEL (reference sequence). CDR3 sequence reads: CASRSYNEQFF. The CDR3 nucleotides are TGTGCCAGCAGGTCTTACAATGAGCAGTTCTTC.

The chain has TRBV6-5 and TRBJ1-2; no clear D. V lost 0 bases and J lost 8, with 7 bases in between. The germline V gene encodes CDR1 MNHEY and CDR2 SVGAGI. The length of the CDR3 is 12 residues. CDR3 DNA: TGTGCCAGCAGTTACTCGAGAAACGGCTACACCTTC. Residues: CASSYSRNGYTF.

This chain joins TRBV9 and TRBJ1-1; D not resolved. Per germline, CDR1 SGDLS and CDR2 YYNGEE. The CDR3 contains 13 residues. The V end lost 2 bases, the J end lost 0 bases, and 5 bases lay between the germline ends. This chain's CDR3 is CASSVSVNTEAFF. The CDR3 DNA is TGTGCCAGCAGCGTGAGCGTGAACACTGAAGCTTTCTTT.

V is TRBV19 and J is TRBJ2-7, with D maybe TRBD1 (6 bases). Deletions cut 5 bases from V and 2 bases from J, with 13 bases between. Germline V gene lookup returns CDR1 LNHDA and CDR2 SQIVND (reference sequence). CDR3 length: 14 amino acids. CDR3 DNA sequence: TGTGCCAGTAGTTCCTTACAGGGCCCCTACGAGCAGTACTTC. Translated, it gives CASSSLQGPYEQYF.

V is TRBV4-1 and J is TRBJ1-1; unclear D gene. CDR3 length: 13 amino acids. Germline V lookup: CDR1 MGHRA, CDR2 YSYEKL. V was cut by 3 bases and J by 4 bases, with 9 bases left in between. Here the CDR3 reads CASSHPRSTEAFF. The CDR3 DNA reads as TGCGCCAGCAGCCACCCCAGAAGCACTGAAGCTTTCTTT.

The V and J genes are TRBV7-3 and TRBJ2-5; 8 nucleotides align to TRBD2. CDR1 and CDR2 from the germline V gene are SGHTA and FQGTGA. V trimming: 1 base; J trimming: 2 bases; junction bases outside the gene matches: 6. The CDR3 runs to 16 residues. The CDR3 loop reads CASSLIGGGTQETQYF. DNA for the CDR3: TGTGCCAGCAGCTTAATTGGCGGGGGGACTCAAGAGACCCAGTACTTC.